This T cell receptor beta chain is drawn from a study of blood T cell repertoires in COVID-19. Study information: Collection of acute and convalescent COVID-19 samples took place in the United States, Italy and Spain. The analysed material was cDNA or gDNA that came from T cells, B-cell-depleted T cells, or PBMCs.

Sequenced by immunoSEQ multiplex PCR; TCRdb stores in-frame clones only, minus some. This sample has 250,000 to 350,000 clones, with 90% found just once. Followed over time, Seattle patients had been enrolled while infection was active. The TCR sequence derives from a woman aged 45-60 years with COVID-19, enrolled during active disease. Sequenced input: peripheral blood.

The CDR3 sequence is CASSAPSPGVYTF. Here the CDR3 DNA reads TGTGCCAGCAGCGCCCCCTCCCCAGGGGTCTACACCTTC. This sequence joins TRBV9 and TRBJ1-2, with a weak D call TRBD1 (6 bases). Germline CDR1 is SGDLS and CDR2 is YYNGEE. The ends were cut back, 3 bases at V and 10 bases at J, with 16 bases in the middle. The CDR3 is made up of 13 amino acids.